The next 29 T cell receptor beta chains were all read from a single sample in a study of blood T cell repertoires in COVID-19. Libraries were prepared by immunoSEQ multiplex PCR; TCRdb keeps only in-frame clonotypes and omits some of them. The sample consists of about 350,000 clones, roughly nine tenths of them appearing once. Sequenced: peripheral blood. The receptor set was obtained from a woman aged 60-70 years with COVID-19, enrolled during active disease.

The V and J genes are TRBV18 and TRBJ1-4; D is possibly TRBD1 (6 bases). The CDR3 extends over 15 amino acids. V lost 9 bases, J lost 0 bases, and 14 bases lay in between. CDR1 and CDR2 from the germline V gene are KGHSH and LQKENI. This CDR3 is CASYDRTATNEKLFF. CDR3 in DNA: TGTGCCAGTTACGACAGGACCGCAACTAATGAAAAACTGTTTTTT.

This chain uses TRBV19 with TRBJ1-3; TRBD1 matches 10 bases. J gave up 2 bases and V 5 bases, and 12 bases lay outside the gene matches. The germline CDR1 and CDR2 sequences are LNHDA and SQIVND (reference sequence). CDR3 length: 18 residues. For the CDR3, the DNA is TGTGCCAGTAGTGCCCGGGACAGGGGCGACGTCGCTGGAAACACCATATATTTT. It translates to CASSARDRGDVAGNTIYF.

This chain connects TRBV28 to TRBJ2-5; a weak D match, TRBD2 (5 bases). The CDR3 has 14 amino acids. CDR1 and CDR2 (germline): MDHEN, SYDVKM. Trimming removed 2 bases at V and 5 bases at J, with 12 bases between. CDR3 loop: CASSLTKWRETQYF. CDR3 DNA sequence: TGTGCCAGCAGTTTAACGAAGTGGAGGGAGACCCAGTACTTC.

V is TRBV7-3 and J is TRBJ2-1, with TRBD2 matching over 12 bases. Trimming took 1 base from V and 5 from J; bases not matched to a gene: 3. The CDR3 consists of 16 residues. Germline lookup yields CDR1 SGHTA and CDR2 FQGTGA. The CDR3 DNA follows: TGTGCCAGCAGCTTAAATGGACTAGCGGGGAACAATGAGCAGTTCTTC. Translating it yields CASSLNGLAGNNEQFF.

This rearrangement joins TRBV3-1 (or the pseudogene TRBV3-2) to TRBJ2-5, with 8 bases aligning to TRBD1. The trim removed 3 bases at V and 5 bases at J, leaving 8 bases unmatched. CDR1 is LGHDT, CDR2 YNNKEL, per germline (reference sequence). This CDR3 is 15 amino acids long. CDR3 bases: TGTGCCAGCAGCCAGGGCAGGGGGCTGGTGGAGACCCAGTACTTC. As protein: CASSQGRGLVETQYF.

This rearrangement joins TRBV7-9 to TRBJ1-1; TRBD1 agrees at 9 bases. The CDR3 covers 16 residues. Looked up from germline, CDR1 is SEHNR and CDR2 is FQNEAQ (reference sequence). V lost 5 bases and J lost 0; bases outside the gene matches: 7. The CDR3 DNA reads as TGTGCCAGCAGCGGCCGGGACAGGGAAATGAACACTGAAGCTTTCTTT. Translated: CASSGRDREMNTEAFF.

This chain connects TRBV14 to TRBJ2-7; no firm D call. The ends were cut back, 3 bases at V and 10 bases at J, with 16 bases in the middle. Germline lookup yields CDR1 SGHDN and CDR2 FVKESK. The CDR3 runs 13 residues. In nucleotides, the CDR3 is TGTGCCAGCAGCCACGGGTGGGTAAGCGTACAGTACTTC. Its protein is CASSHGWVSVQYF.

The V and J genes are TRBV7-2 and TRBJ2-1, with 11 bases aligning to TRBD2. Germline V gene lookup returns CDR1 SGHTA and CDR2 FQGNSA. The CDR3 has 16 amino acids. J gave up 3 bases and V 3 bases, and 4 bases lay outside the gene matches. The CDR3 loop reads CASSFSGGVFYNEQFF. CDR3 DNA sequence: TGTGCCAGCAGCTTTAGCGGGGGGGTTTTCTACAATGAGCAGTTCTTC.

This sequence joins TRBV4-2 and TRBJ2-7; 8 nucleotides agree with TRBD2. This CDR3 region has 13 residues. Trimming removed 4 bases from V and 10 bases from J; junction bases left unmatched: 9. CDR1 and CDR2 from the germline V gene are LGHNA and YNFKEQ. For the CDR3, the DNA is TGTGCCAGCAGCCCCCTTAGCGGGGACCCTCAGTACTTC. The encoded protein is CASSPLSGDPQYF.

The V call is TRBV10-3, the J call TRBJ2-1, with TRBD1 matching over 7 bases. V was clipped by 10 bases and J by 3 bases; unmatched bases: 12. The CDR3 is 15 amino acids. Per the germline V gene, CDR1 is ENHRY and CDR2 is SYGVKD. The CDR3 DNA is TGTGCCACCAAGCCCACAGGGGATAACTACAATGAGCAGTTCTTC. Its translation: CATKPTGDNYNEQFF.

The genes are TRBV29-1 and TRBJ2-1, with 7 bases matching TRBD2. V trimming: 7 bases; J trimming: 8 bases; junction bases outside the gene matches: 11. CDR1 is SQVTM and CDR2 is ANQGSEA in the germline V gene. The CDR3 consists of 13 residues. The DNA for the CDR3 is TGCAGCGCAGCCCTAGCGGTTGGCTATGAGCAGTTCTTC. It codes for CSAALAVGYEQFF.

The V and J genes are TRBV19 and TRBJ2-5; 16 bases agree with TRBD2. Per germline, CDR1 LNHDA and CDR2 SQIVND (reference sequence). CDR3 length: 18 residues. The junction had 4 bases not matched to a gene; V was cut back by 3 bases and J by 0 bases. CDR3 sequence reads: CASSIGTSGGEYQETQYF. Here the CDR3 DNA reads TGTGCCAGTAGTATTGGGACTAGCGGGGGGGAGTACCAAGAGACCCAGTACTTC.

This chain links TRBV7-6 with TRBJ2-3, with 8 positions matching TRBD1. The CDR3 extends over 16 amino acids. CDR1 SGHVS and CDR2 FNYEAQ come from the germline V gene. Unmatched junction bases numbered 15, after V lost 2 bases and J lost 11 bases. The DNA for the CDR3 is TGTGCCAGCAGCTTATTGGGGACAGGTTCTACCGATGAGCAGTATTTT. Protein: CASSLLGTGSTDEQYF.

J is TRBJ2-1 and V is TRBV7-8; possibly TRBD2 for D (6 bases). CDR3 length: 13 residues. The V gene's germline CDR1 is SGHVS and CDR2 FQNEAQ. V lost 6 bases, J lost 2 bases, and 8 bases lay in between. CDR3 sequence (DNA): TGTGCCAGCAGACTAGCACCCTACAATGAGCAGTTCTTC. As protein: CASRLAPYNEQFF.

The chain couples TRBV5-6 to TRBJ1-5, with D possibly TRBD1 on 6 matching bases. CDR3 length: 16 residues. V lost 2 bases and J lost 2, with 14 bases in between. Germline loops: CDR1 SGHDT, CDR2 YYEEEE. The CDR3 here is CASSFFEGDGNQPQHF. DNA of the CDR3: TGTGCCAGCAGCTTCTTCGAGGGGGACGGCAATCAGCCCCAGCATTTT.

This clone was seen once. The rearrangement uses TRBV20-1 and TRBJ2-5; a weak D match, TRBD1 (6 bases). The ends were cut back, 3 bases at V and 4 bases at J, with 15 bases in the middle. This CDR3 contains 14 residues. Germline V gene sequence: CDR1 DFQATT, CDR2 SNEGSKA (reference sequence). The CDR3 DNA is TGCAGTGCTAGTCCCAGGGGAGCCCCAGAGACCCAGTACTTC. Translated: CSASPRGAPETQYF.

The rearrangement links TRBV19 to TRBJ2-1, with D tentatively TRBD2 (6 bases). Germline-derived CDR1 and CDR2 are LNHDA and SQIVND (reference sequence). The CDR3 has 13 amino acids. The V end was cut by 7 bases, the J end by 4 bases, with 11 bases between. The CDR3: CASKRGSYNEQFF. CDR3 nucleotides: TGTGCCAGTAAACGGGGGAGTTACAATGAGCAGTTCTTC.

V gene TRBV28 combines with J gene TRBJ1-5; 7 nucleotides line up with TRBD1. J gave up 3 bases and V 6 bases, and 8 bases lay outside the gene matches. The CDR3 totals 15 residues. CDR1 MDHEN and CDR2 SYDVKM come from the germline V gene. As DNA, the CDR3 is TGTGCCAGCAGAAGGGGGCGCGGATACAATCAGCCCCAGCATTTT. Translating gives CASRRGRGYNQPQHF.

The chain has TRBV6-5 and TRBJ1-3; possibly TRBD1 for D (5 bases). Germline CDR1 MNHEY, CDR2 SVGAGI. The germline V and J ends were trimmed by 6 bases and 2 bases, with 8 bases remaining between them. The CDR3 sequence is 13 residues long. CDR3: CASSREAGNTIYF. CDR3 nucleotides: TGTGCCAGCAGCAGGGAGGCTGGAAACACCATATATTTT.

The rearrangement joins TRBV5-4 to TRBJ1-6; D call uncertain. Germline assignment: CDR1 SGHNT and CDR2 YYREEE (reference sequence). CDR3 length: 17 amino acids. The ends were cut back, 5 bases at V and 2 bases at J, with 17 bases in the middle. The CDR3 coding sequence is TGTGCCAGCAGAGACGGGAGGGAGGGAACCTATAATTCACCCCTCCACTTT. Its translation is CASRDGREGTYNSPLHF.

V gene TRBV4-1 combines with J gene TRBJ1-5, with D unclear. Looked up from germline, CDR1 is MGHRA and CDR2 is YSYEKL. The length of the CDR3 is 15 residues. Trimming shortened V by 0 bases and J by 1 base, and 7 bases separated the two germline ends. The chain's CDR3 is CASSQEQFSNQPQHF. CDR3 sequence (DNA): TGCGCCAGCAGCCAAGAACAGTTCAGCAATCAGCCCCAGCATTTT.

The chain is built from TRBV19 and TRBJ2-7; D may be TRBD1 (6 bases). This CDR3 is 15 amino acids long. V was trimmed by 6 bases and J by 0 bases, leaving 15 bases between them. Germline-derived CDR1 and CDR2 are LNHDA and SQIVND (reference sequence). The CDR3, as DNA: TGTGCCAGTAGCCGCGGGTCAGGGGACTCCTACGAGCAGTACTTC. Translated, it gives CASSRGSGDSYEQYF.

This clone was detected only once. The gene calls are TRBV9 and TRBJ1-2; no firm D call. Trimming left V 4 bases short and J 2 bases short, with 18 bases between. The germline CDR1 and CDR2 sequences are SGDLS and YYNGEE. CDR3 length equals 16 residues. The CDR3 nucleotides read TGTGCCAGCAGCCTTACTCGGGGAGGGTCCAACTATGGCTACACCTTC. This codes for CASSLTRGGSNYGYTF.

V is TRBV12-3 or TRBV12-4 and J is TRBJ1-5; weak D call: TRBD1 (5 bases). This CDR3 spans 13 amino acids. V was trimmed by 3 bases and J by 5 bases, leaving 8 bases between them. CDR3 in DNA: TGTGCCAGCAGTTTTCGGGGGTATCAGCCCCAGCATTTT. It codes for CASSFRGYQPQHF.

This chain joins TRBV27 and TRBJ2-3; D may be TRBD2 (5 bases). This CDR3 comprises 11 residues. The V end lost 6 bases, the J end lost 7 bases, and 8 bases lay between the germline ends. Germline CDR1 and CDR2: MNHEY and SMNVEV (reference sequence). CDR3 region: CASSRGYTQYF. The CDR3 nucleotides read TGTGCCAGCAGCCGCGGGTATACGCAGTATTTT.

The J gene is TRBJ1-5, the V gene TRBV3-1 (or the pseudogene TRBV3-2); TRBD1 matches 8 bases. The junction had 19 bases not matched to a gene; V was cut back by 4 bases and J by 5 bases. The length of the CDR3 is 19 residues. The germline CDR1 and CDR2 sequences are LGHDT and YNNKEL (reference sequence). CDR3 amino acids: CASSLRGRQGHINDQPQHF. CDR3 DNA: TGTGCCAGCAGCCTAAGAGGGAGACAGGGGCACATCAATGATCAGCCCCAGCATTTT.

The rearrangement uses TRBV21-1 and TRBJ2-2; the DNA was not used to check the table's D call, TRBD1. TRBV21-1 is classified as a pseudogene. This CDR3 comprises 16 residues. In nucleotides, the CDR3 is TGTGCCAGCAGCAAGGGGACAGGGGGCAATACCGGGGAGCTGTTTTTT. Translated: CASSKGTGGNTGELFF.

The rearrangement uses TRBV7-9 and TRBJ2-3, with 16 bases matching TRBD2. J gave up 3 bases and V 4 bases, and 10 bases lay outside the gene matches. The germline gives CDR1 SEHNR, CDR2 FQNEAQ (reference sequence). This CDR3 is 19 amino acids long. In DNA form, the CDR3 reads TGTGCCAGCAGCTGGGGACTAGCGGGGGGGCCCAGCCTAACAGATACGCAGTATTTT. As protein: CASSWGLAGGPSLTDTQYF.

The V call is TRBV6-5, the J call TRBJ1-2, with TRBD1 identical over 8 bases. V dropped 2 bases and J dropped 4; count of bases not matched to a gene: 9. Germline CDR1 and CDR2: MNHEY and SVGAGI. The CDR3 length is 16 residues. The CDR3 DNA reads TGTGCCAGCAGTTACAGCCTTCGACAGGGGCGCTATGGCTACACCTTC. The encoded protein is CASSYSLRQGRYGYTF.